This TCR beta chain was found in a study of T-cell reconstitution after alpha-beta-depleted transplantation in children. Study-level results: By about two months after transplant, alpha-beta T cells reportedly arose from several hundred graft clones that had expanded. Some patients showed high day-60 TCRbeta diversity, which derived from surviving recipient T cells and thymic progenitors.

Unique molecular identifiers were incorporated into the prepared TCRbeta library. TCRdb used MiXCR to reprocess the PCR reads, holding one entry per CDR3 protein. Of hundreds of thousands of distinct CDR3 sequences in the sample, 10% to 15% are singletons; the top ten hold 2.2%. This clonotype was found a few times. Its antigen is as yet unknown. The sequencing here drew on PBMCs, mostly from graft donor cells, taken 360 days after TCRalphabeta/CD19-depleted stem cell transplant. The sequence was obtained from a male patient younger than 18 who had a stem cell transplant for acute myeloid leukemia, so the T cells may come from the graft donor.

Here the CDR3 DNA reads TGCGCCAGCAGCCCGGAGCGAGGGGGACAAGAGACCCAGTACTTC. Amino acid sequence: CASSPERGGQETQYF. The chain is built from TRBV5-1 and TRBJ2-5, with a possible D match to TRBD1 (6 bases). V was trimmed by 4 bases and J by 2 bases, leaving 15 bases between them. The V gene's germline CDR1 is SGHRS and CDR2 YFSETQ. The CDR3 is 15 amino acids.